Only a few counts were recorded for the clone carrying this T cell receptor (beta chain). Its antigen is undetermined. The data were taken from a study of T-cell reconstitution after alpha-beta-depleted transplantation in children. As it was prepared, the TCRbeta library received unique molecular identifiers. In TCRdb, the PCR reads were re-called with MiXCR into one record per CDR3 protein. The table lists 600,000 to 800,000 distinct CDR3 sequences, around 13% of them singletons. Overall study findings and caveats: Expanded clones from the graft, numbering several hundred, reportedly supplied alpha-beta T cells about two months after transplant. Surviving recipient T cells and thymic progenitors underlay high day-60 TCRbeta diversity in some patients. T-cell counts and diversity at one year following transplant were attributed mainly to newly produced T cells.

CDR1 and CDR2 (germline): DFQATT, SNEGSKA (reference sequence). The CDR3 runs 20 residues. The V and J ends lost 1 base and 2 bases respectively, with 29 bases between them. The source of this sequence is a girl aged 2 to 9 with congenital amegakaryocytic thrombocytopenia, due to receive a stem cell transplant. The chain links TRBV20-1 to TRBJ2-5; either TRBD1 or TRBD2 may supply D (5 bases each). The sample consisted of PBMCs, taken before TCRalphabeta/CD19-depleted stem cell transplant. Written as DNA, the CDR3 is TGCAGTGCTAGAGCTTATAACTTTCGAAAGAGGGGTACGGAGCAAGAGACCCAGTACTTC. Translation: CSARAYNFRKRGTEQETQYF.